These 19 T cell receptor beta chains share one sample of origin, sequenced in a study of cytomegalovirus exposure and HLA in healthy donors. In the PCR, 60 Vbeta and 13 Jbeta primers were used. Sequencing used immunoSEQ multiplex PCR; TCRdb keeps in-frame clones, though not all of them. This sample has around 200,000 clones, with 82% found just once. Sequencing was performed on PBMCs. These receptors came from a man between 40 and 49 years old in good health and CMV-seropositive.

This clone has just a few counts. The chain has TRBV30 and TRBJ2-3, with TRBD1 matching 8 bases. Germline V CDR1 and CDR2: GTSNPN, SVGIG (reference sequence). With V trimmed by 5 bases and J by 1 base, 5 bases remained unmatched. The CDR3 length is 14 residues. CDR3 DNA: TGTGCCTGGGCCGGACAGGGTGGCACAGATACGCAGTATTTT. Protein: CAWAGQGGTDTQYF.

This chain uses TRBV5-1 with TRBJ2-1; D is uncertain. The CDR3 has 14 amino acids. CDR1 and CDR2 from the germline V gene are SGHRS and YFSETQ. Trimming shortened V by 0 bases and J by 5 bases, and 9 bases separated the two germline ends. The CDR3 sequence: CASSLGPSHNEQFF. As DNA, the CDR3 is TGCGCCAGCAGCTTGGGGCCCTCTCACAATGAGCAGTTCTTC.

The genes are TRBV4-1 and TRBJ2-6, with D unclear. Per germline, CDR1 MGHRA and CDR2 YSYEKL. The CDR3 has 15 residues. V gave up 0 bases and J gave up 0 bases, with 3 bases separating them. The CDR3 region has the DNA TGCGCCAGCAGCCAAGATAACTCTGGGGCCAACGTCCTGACTTTC. Translation: CASSQDNSGANVLTF.

The chain employs TRBV6-5 and TRBJ2-5, with 16 bases matching TRBD2. J was trimmed by 10 bases and V by 4 bases; bases with no gene match: 3. The CDR3 loop spans 14 amino acids. CDR1 MNHEY and CDR2 SVGAGI come from the germline V gene. CDR3 sequence (DNA): TGTGCCAGCAGTTCCGGGACTAGCGGGAGGGGCCAGTACTTC. Translation gives CASSSGTSGRGQYF.

The V and J genes are TRBV18 and TRBJ2-1; D gene ambiguous. Trimming cost V 5 bases and J 9 bases, with 8 bases left between them. The CDR3 consists of 11 residues. CDR1 KGHSH and CDR2 LQKENI come from the germline V gene. Here the CDR3 DNA reads TGTGCCAGCTCAACCACTACTGAGCAGTTCTTC. This codes for CASSTTTEQFF.

The chain has TRBV5-5 and TRBJ1-1, with D perhaps TRBD1 (6 bases). Germline-derived CDR1 and CDR2 are SGHKS and YYEKEE (reference sequence). This CDR3 is built from 15 residues. V shed 2 bases and J shed 1 base, with 12 bases lying between them. In nucleotides, the CDR3 is TGTGCCAGCAGCTTAACCGGGACAACGAACACTGAAGCTTTCTTT. Its translation: CASSLTGTTNTEAFF.

The J gene is TRBJ1-2, the V gene TRBV6-1; D gene ambiguous. Trimming left V 8 bases short and J 1 base short, with 11 bases between. There are 13 residues in the CDR3. Germline-derived CDR1 and CDR2 are MNHNS and SASEGT. CDR3: CASGSFHNYGYTF. The CDR3 nucleotides are TGTGCCAGCGGCAGTTTTCATAACTATGGCTACACCTTC.

This chain uses TRBV4-1 with TRBJ2-7; a possible D gene is TRBD2 (6 bases). Germline V gives CDR1 MGHRA, CDR2 YSYEKL. The germline V and J ends were trimmed by 5 bases and 2 bases, with 13 bases remaining between them. The CDR3 contains 14 residues. CDR3 sequence: CASSTASATYEQYF. The CDR3, as DNA: TGCGCCAGCAGCACAGCTAGCGCTACCTACGAGCAGTACTTC.

The chain combines TRBV9 with TRBJ2-7, with 8 positions matching TRBD2. V shed 4 bases, J shed 3 bases, and the junction held 6 bases outside the gene matches. Per the germline V gene, CDR1 is SGDLS and CDR2 is YYNGEE. This CDR3 comprises 14 residues. In DNA, the CDR3 is TGTGCCAGCAGCCCCACGGGAGGGCGCTACGAGCAGTACTTC. Its protein product is CASSPTGGRYEQYF.

V and J are TRBV30 and TRBJ1-5, with TRBD1 as a possible D gene (6 bases). CDR3 length equals 14 residues. The germline CDR1 and CDR2 sequences are GTSNPN and SVGIG (reference sequence). The V gene lost 3 bases and the J gene lost 1 base, with 10 bases spanning the gap. The CDR3 DNA reads as TGTGCCTGGAGGCCTGGACAGAGCAATCAGCCCCAGCATTTT. This gives the protein CAWRPGQSNQPQHF.

This chain connects TRBV19 to TRBJ2-1; D might be TRBD2 (6 bases). CDR3 length equals 18 residues. Germline values: CDR1 LNHDA, CDR2 SQIVND (reference sequence). V was shortened by 3 bases and J by 5 bases, with 23 bases between the two germline ends. CDR3 nucleotide sequence: TGTGCCAGTAGTATGGAAGGGGCGTGGAGCGGGTTGCACAATGAGCAGTTCTTC. Its translation: CASSMEGAWSGLHNEQFF.

The rearrangement links TRBV10-2 to TRBJ1-2; D not resolved. The ends were cut back, 4 bases at V and 6 bases at J, with 9 bases in the middle. Germline loops: CDR1 WSHSY, CDR2 SAAADI. The CDR3 is 12 amino acids. CDR3 amino acids: CASSGTRDGYTF. CDR3 bases: TGCGCCAGCAGTGGCACCCGGGATGGCTACACCTTC.

This clone was counted once. This sequence joins TRBV29-1 and TRBJ2-4, with 10 bases that match TRBD2. The trim removed 2 bases at V and 4 bases at J, leaving 5 bases unmatched. The CDR3 spans 15 residues. Germline V gene data show CDR1 as SQVTM and CDR2 as ANQGSEA. The CDR3 region has the DNA TGCAGCGTTGAAAAGCTAGCGGGGGAGAAAAACATTCAGTACTTC. This gives the protein CSVEKLAGEKNIQYF.

The CDR3 sequence: CASSLDPPDSNQPQHF. CDR3 bases: TGTGCCAGCAGCCTAGATCCACCAGATAGCAATCAGCCCCAGCATTTT. The chain uses TRBV4-2 and TRBJ1-5; D is undetermined. The CDR3 has 16 residues. The ends were cut back, 4 bases at V and 0 bases at J, with 13 bases in the middle. The germline CDR1 and CDR2 sequences are LGHNA and YNFKEQ.

The gene calls are TRBV27 and TRBJ2-7; TRBD1 matches at 7 bases. With V trimmed by 8 bases and J by 2 bases, 3 bases remained unmatched. CDR3 length: 12 residues. Per germline, CDR1 MNHEY and CDR2 SMNVEV (reference sequence). In nucleotides, the CDR3 is TGTGCCAGCGGCGACAGGGCCTACGAGCAGTACTTC. Amino acids: CASGDRAYEQYF.

The rearrangement uses TRBV6-1 and TRBJ2-1, with D possibly matching TRBD1 (5 bases). V was cut by 2 bases and J by 3 bases, with 8 bases left in between. CDR1 and CDR2 (germline): MNHNS, SASEGT. The CDR3 runs 14 residues. The CDR3 DNA reads as TGTGCCAGCAGTGAAACAGACAGCTACAATGAGCAGTTCTTC. This translates into CASSETDSYNEQFF.

The rearrangement uses TRBV5-6 and TRBJ2-1, with 9 bases matching TRBD2. This CDR3 has 15 residues. CDR1 is SGHDT and CDR2 is YYEEEE in the germline V gene. V trimming: 0 bases; J trimming: 2 bases; junction bases outside the gene matches: 0. The chain's CDR3 is CASSLVAGAYNEQFF. CDR3 nucleotides: TGTGCCAGCAGCTTGGTAGCGGGAGCCTACAATGAGCAGTTCTTC.

In its sample, this clone was seen once. This chain connects TRBV10-3 to TRBJ2-3; 9 nucleotides align to TRBD2. The CDR3 has 15 amino acids. Trimming cost V 8 bases and J 2 bases; bases outside gene matches: 8. Germline CDR1 ENHRY, CDR2 SYGVKD. CDR3 sequence (DNA): TGTGCCATCGGCTACTCTAGCGGGACCACAGATACGCAGTATTTT. It specifies CAIGYSSGTTDTQYF.

The chain has TRBV23-1 and TRBJ1-5, with D possibly TRBD1 on 5 matching bases. TRBV23-1 is designated an ORF whose function remains uncertain. This CDR3 is 14 amino acids long. Trimming removed 5 bases at V and 6 bases at J, with 14 bases between. The CDR3 here is CASSYSGFSQPQHF. The CDR3 DNA reads TGCGCCAGCAGTTACTCAGGGTTCAGTCAGCCCCAGCATTTT.